These 13 T cell receptor beta chains share one sample of origin, sequenced in a study of control samples from healthy donors and cancer patients. This table comes from immunoSEQ multiplex PCR, and its TCRdb copy is limited to in-frame clones, with some not included. The repertoire has a few hundred thousand clones, 80% to 95% of them found once; the top ten carry around 6.4%. Sequences were obtained from PBMCs. The receptors stem from a man aged 35-49 years with head and neck cancer.

The V and J genes are TRBV6-5 and TRBJ2-7; weak D call: TRBD2 (6 bases). Germline values: CDR1 MNHEY, CDR2 SVGAGI. Trimming took 0 bases from V and 2 from J, leaving 8 bases between them. The CDR3 loop spans 14 amino acids. The CDR3 DNA reads as TGTGCCAGCAGTTACTCGGGGGGACCCTACGAGCAGTACTTC. It specifies CASSYSGGPYEQYF.

The chain combines TRBV16 with TRBJ1-6, with D perhaps TRBD1 (6 bases). V was trimmed by 2 bases and J by 8 bases, leaving 19 bases between them. This CDR3 contains 17 residues. Germline V gene sequence: CDR1 KGHSY, CDR2 FQNENV. Here the CDR3 reads CASSQRRGPTGDSPLHF. The CDR3, as DNA: TGTGCCAGCAGCCAACGGCGGGGGCCCACTGGGGATTCACCCCTCCACTTT.

The V and J genes are TRBV27 and TRBJ2-3, with D maybe TRBD2 (6 bases). This CDR3 has 16 residues. Trimming removed 4 bases at V and 0 bases at J, with 14 bases between. Germline values: CDR1 MNHEY, CDR2 SMNVEV (reference sequence). The CDR3 DNA is TGTGCCAGCAGTTCCCGGAGCCGGGGGAGCACAGATACGCAGTATTTT. Amino acids: CASSSRSRGSTDTQYF.

This chain links TRBV7-2 with TRBJ2-1, with 8 bases lining up with TRBD1. Germline V gives CDR1 SGHTA, CDR2 FQGNSA. This CDR3 is built from 18 residues. Trimming at V came to 4 bases and at J to 5 bases, leaving 16 bases not matched to a gene. The CDR3 spells CASSSPLLRTGIHNEQFF. CDR3 DNA: TGTGCCAGCAGCTCACCCCTCCTCCGGACAGGGATTCACAATGAGCAGTTCTTC.

The chain couples TRBV15 to TRBJ1-5, with D tentatively TRBD1 (5 bases). The germline V and J ends were trimmed by 1 base and 3 bases, with 7 bases remaining between them. Germline V gene lookup returns CDR1 LNHNV and CDR2 YYDKDF (reference sequence). CDR3 length: 14 amino acids. For the CDR3, the DNA is TGTGCCACCAGCAGAGCAGGGTTCAATCAGCCCCAGCATTTT. Its protein is CATSRAGFNQPQHF.

The chain is built from TRBV10-2 and TRBJ2-2; a weak D match, TRBD1 (5 bases). The ends were cut back, 8 bases at V and 2 bases at J, with 15 bases in the middle. CDR1 and CDR2 from the germline V gene are WSHSY and SAAADI. The CDR3 is made up of 15 amino acids. The CDR3 coding sequence is TGCGCCAGCTCTATAAGCAGGGCCAACACCGGGGAGCTGTTTTTT. The encoded protein is CASSISRANTGELFF.

V usage is TRBV28 and J usage is TRBJ2-5; a weak D match, TRBD1 (6 bases). Trimming cost V 6 bases and J 0 bases, with 11 bases left between them. CDR1 and CDR2 (germline): MDHEN, SYDVKM. CDR3 size: 14 residues. This chain's CDR3 is CASSLYRDQETQYF. CDR3 nucleotide sequence: TGTGCCAGCAGCCTTTACAGGGACCAAGAGACCCAGTACTTC.

The chain carries TRBV9 and TRBJ1-6, with D tentatively TRBD1 (5 bases). Germline V gives CDR1 SGDLS, CDR2 YYNGEE. V dropped 4 bases and J dropped 5 bases, with 13 bases sitting between them. This CDR3 region has 15 residues. The CDR3 protein is CASSLTDNNNSPLHF. The CDR3 DNA reads TGTGCCAGCAGCCTAACGGACAACAATAATTCACCCCTCCACTTT.

The rearrangement joins TRBV28 to TRBJ2-7; 10 positions agree with TRBD2. The V segment lost 6 bases and the J segment 6 bases; nucleotides outside the gene matches: 11. This CDR3 contains 15 residues. Germline V CDR1 and CDR2: MDHEN, SYDVKM. The DNA of the CDR3 is TGTGCCAGCAGGGATAGCGGGAGGACCTCGGGCGAGCAGTACTTC. This codes for CASRDSGRTSGEQYF.

CDR3 region: CASSILSPRDGYTF. The CDR3 DNA sequence: TGTGCCAGTAGTATATTAAGCCCACGAGATGGCTACACCTTC. The rearrangement joins TRBV19 to TRBJ1-2; D gene uncertain. The germline V and J ends were trimmed by 2 bases and 6 bases, with 13 bases remaining between them. This CDR3 comprises 14 residues. Germline V CDR1 and CDR2: LNHDA, SQIVND (reference sequence).

V gene TRBV28 combines with J gene TRBJ2-5, with TRBD1 matching over 11 bases. This CDR3 region has 16 residues. The germline V gene encodes CDR1 MDHEN and CDR2 SYDVKM. After removal of 7 bases from V and 7 bases from J, the junction contained 14 bases not matched to a gene. The CDR3: CASTVLPGQGEVTQYF. The CDR3 DNA sequence: TGTGCCAGCACCGTCCTGCCGGGACAGGGGGAGGTGACCCAGTACTTC.

The J gene is TRBJ2-7, the V gene TRBV2; 10 positions agree with TRBD1. Germline V gene sequence: CDR1 SNHLY, CDR2 FYNNEI. There are 14 residues in the CDR3. V was clipped by 4 bases and J by 2 bases; unmatched bases: 2. The CDR3: CASSGTGGTYEQYF. The CDR3 nucleotides are TGTGCCAGCAGTGGGACAGGGGGTACCTACGAGCAGTACTTC. Filled out from reference TRBV2 and TRBJ2-7, the complete variable domain reads EPEVTQTPSHQVTQMGQEVILRCVPISNHLYFYWYRQILGQKVEFLVSFYNNEISEKSEIFDDQFSVERPDGSNFTLKIRSTKLEDSAMYFCASSGTGGTYEQYFGPGTRLTVT.

The chain links TRBV5-6 to TRBJ2-3; unclear D gene. This CDR3 contains 14 residues. Germline CDR1 reads SGHDT; CDR2 reads YYEEEE. The V end was cut by 4 bases, the J end by 3 bases, with 12 bases between. The DNA for the CDR3 is TGTGCCAGCAGCCTGGAGCCCGGGACAGATACGCAGTATTTT. It codes for CASSLEPGTDTQYF.